Each of the 31 T cell receptor beta chains below was sequenced from the same sample in a study of shared clonotypes between healthy human individuals. The protocol was immunoSEQ multiplex PCR, while the TCRdb copy is restricted to in-frame clones and leaves out a portion. The sample shows approximately 110,000 clones, around two thirds of them seen only once. Sequencing was done on a sample of memory CD8+ T cells sorted from blood. Subset defined: CD45RO+ cells pooled with CCR7-negative TemRA cells. These receptors were collected from a woman aged 25 to 45 in good health.

The chain joins TRBV6-5 to TRBJ2-7; TRBD1 agrees at 7 bases. The CDR3 sequence is 14 residues long. CDR1 is MNHEY, CDR2 SVGAGI, per germline. V was pared by 5 bases and J by 3 bases, with 7 bases of the junction left unmatched. The CDR3 DNA follows: TGTGCCAGCAGTCCGACAGGGCCGATCTACGAGCAGTACTTC. This codes for CASSPTGPIYEQYF.

The gene calls are TRBV6-4 and TRBJ2-3; TRBD2 matches 7 bases. The germline V gene has CDR1 MRHNA and CDR2 SNTAGT. V shed 8 bases and J 2 bases; nucleotides not matched to a gene: 10. The CDR3 runs 15 residues. The CDR3 spells CASARSGTFTDTQYF. CDR3 in DNA: TGTGCCAGCGCCAGAAGCGGGACGTTCACAGATACGCAGTATTTT.

This clone was detected only a few times. The gene calls are TRBV15 and TRBJ2-6; D gene unclear. CDR1 is LNHNV and CDR2 is YYDKDF in the germline V gene (reference sequence). Between the trimmed V and J ends, which lost 0 bases and 0 bases, there was a span of 6 bases. This CDR3 is 16 amino acids long. The CDR3 protein is CATSRDASSGANVLTF. CDR3 in DNA: TGTGCCACCAGCAGAGATGCGAGCTCTGGGGCCAACGTCCTGACTTTC.

In its sample, this clone ranks as medium-sized. The CDR3 DNA sequence: TGTGCCAGCAGCTTGCCCGGGGGAGGGGCCACTGAAGCTTTCTTT. This encodes CASSLPGGGATEAFF. The genes are TRBV5-5 and TRBJ1-1, with TRBD1 as a possible D gene (5 bases). Per the germline V gene, CDR1 is SGHKS and CDR2 is YYEKEE (reference sequence). V was pared by 1 base and J by 4 bases, with 14 bases between. CDR3 length: 15 residues.

This clone was picked up a small number of times. The chain uses TRBV4-1 and TRBJ2-7, with no clear D. The CDR3 is made up of 13 amino acids. Germline values: CDR1 MGHRA, CDR2 YSYEKL. V was pared by 2 bases and J by 4 bases, with 9 bases between. For the CDR3, the DNA is TGCGCCAGCAGCCAAATCGGAAAGTACGAGCAGTACTTC. Its translation is CASSQIGKYEQYF.

The chain carries TRBV7-9 and TRBJ1-2; D might be TRBD1 (5 bases). The CDR3 covers 17 residues. CDR1 is SEHNR and CDR2 is FQNEAQ in the germline V gene (reference sequence). Trimming stripped 6 bases from V and 0 bases from J, with 20 bases between. The DNA for the CDR3 is TGTGCCAGCAGTCCTCTTGACAGTGAGTCGGCTAACTATGGCTACACCTTC. It codes for CASSPLDSESANYGYTF.

The chain carries TRBV18 and TRBJ1-1; perhaps TRBD1 as D (5 bases). The CDR3 runs 11 residues. CDR1 KGHSH and CDR2 LQKENI come from the germline V gene. Trimming removed 3 bases at V and 8 bases at J, with 7 bases between. DNA for the CDR3: TGTGCCAGCTCACCGGGACTAGAAGCTTTCTTT. Translating gives CASSPGLEAFF.

The chain links TRBV29-1 to TRBJ2-5; no definite D call. This CDR3 has 11 amino acids. Germline CDR1 SQVTM, CDR2 ANQGSEA. The germline V and J ends were trimmed by 1 base and 7 bases, with 7 bases remaining between them. The CDR3 bases are TGCAGCGTTGAAGGGGATCGGACCCAGTACTTC. It codes for CSVEGDRTQYF.

The chain is built from TRBV7-9 and TRBJ2-1, with D maybe TRBD2 (5 bases). The V and J ends lost 3 bases and 3 bases respectively, with 12 bases between them. CDR3 size: 15 residues. In germline, CDR1 is SEHNR, CDR2 FQNEAQ (reference sequence). The CDR3 here is CASSFYGGYYNEQFF. The CDR3 DNA is TGTGCCAGCAGCTTTTATGGCGGGTACTACAATGAGCAGTTCTTC.

The J gene is TRBJ1-5, the V gene TRBV2; no clear D. The CDR3 consists of 15 residues. Trimming cost V 5 bases and J 0 bases, with 11 bases left between them. CDR1 is SNHLY, CDR2 FYNNEI, per germline. This CDR3 reads CASSPDLYSNQPQHF. Written as DNA, the CDR3 is TGTGCCAGCAGTCCGGACTTGTATAGCAATCAGCCCCAGCATTTT.

This clone was detected a few times. The chain couples TRBV6-4 to TRBJ2-7; perhaps TRBD2 as D (6 bases). CDR1 MRHNA and CDR2 SNTAGT come from the germline V gene. Between the trimmed V and J ends, which lost 4 bases and 0 bases, there was a span of 13 bases. The CDR3 extends over 15 amino acids. The CDR3 DNA reads TGTGCCAGCAGTGCTGGAGACGGGAGCTCCTACGAGCAGTACTTC. It specifies CASSAGDGSSYEQYF.

The chain combines TRBV11-2 with TRBJ2-5, with a tentative D call TRBD2 (6 bases). Per germline, CDR1 SGHAT and CDR2 FQNNGV. Trimming took 3 bases from V and 5 from J, leaving 10 bases between them. This CDR3 comprises 13 residues. The CDR3 coding sequence is TGTGCCAGCAGCTTGGTTGGGAGGGAGACCCAGTACTTC. Translation gives CASSLVGRETQYF.

The chain is built from TRBV19 and TRBJ1-5, with 8 nucleotides matching TRBD1. The length of the CDR3 is 14 residues. With V trimmed by 3 bases and J by 5 bases, 3 bases remained unmatched. Per the germline V gene, CDR1 is LNHDA and CDR2 is SQIVND (reference sequence). CDR3 protein: CASSIGQGYQPQHF. In DNA form, the CDR3 reads TGTGCCAGTAGTATCGGACAGGGTTATCAGCCCCAGCATTTT. The full variable domain, with the rest looked up from reference TRBV19 and TRBJ1-5, is DGGITQSPKYLFRKEGQNVTLSCEQNLNHDAMYWYRQDPGQGLRLIYYSQIVNDFQKGDIAEGYSVSREKKESFPLTVTSAQKNPTAFYLCASSIGQGYQPQHFGDGTRLSIL.

The chain links TRBV30 to TRBJ2-7; D is undetermined. Germline loops: CDR1 GTSNPN, CDR2 SVGIG (reference sequence). Trimming removed 0 bases from V and 6 bases from J, with 9 bases in between. CDR3 length: 12 amino acids. DNA for the CDR3: TGTGCCTGGAGTGTATCCGGGTTCGAGCAGTACTTC. Translating gives CAWSVSGFEQYF.

This chain joins TRBV28 and TRBJ1-2; 7 bases are a match to TRBD1. V lost 5 bases and J lost 4; bases outside the gene matches: 7. The CDR3 runs 14 residues. Germline CDR1 MDHEN, CDR2 SYDVKM. CDR3 sequence: CASSPGGQIYGYTF. For the CDR3, the DNA is TGTGCCAGCAGTCCCGGGGGACAGATCTATGGCTACACCTTC.

This clone was recorded a few times. The chain couples TRBV10-1 to TRBJ1-1; D is undetermined. The CDR3 spans 13 residues. Looked up from germline, CDR1 is WNHNN and CDR2 is SYGVQD (reference sequence). The ends were cut back, 6 bases at V and 2 bases at J, with 10 bases in the middle. The CDR3 region is CASRVSLNTEAFF. The DNA for the CDR3 is TGCGCCAGCAGGGTCAGTTTAAACACTGAAGCTTTCTTT.

The chain couples TRBV29-1 to TRBJ2-7; 7 bases fit TRBD1. CDR3 length equals 12 residues. CDR1 and CDR2 from the germline V gene are SQVTM and ANQGSEA. After removal of 1 base from V and 5 bases from J, the junction contained 2 bases not matched to a gene. Here the CDR3 reads CSVEGDRDEQYF. The DNA for the CDR3 is TGCAGCGTTGAAGGCGACAGGGACGAGCAGTACTTC.

In this sample, this clone turned up many times. J is TRBJ2-7 and V is TRBV7-2; TRBD2 aligns across 7 bases. The CDR3 spans 16 residues. Trimming removed 2 bases from V and 6 bases from J; junction bases left unmatched: 13. The germline V gene has CDR1 SGHTA and CDR2 FQGNSA. DNA of the CDR3: TGTGCCAGCAGCTTACTTGCGGGAGTAGGGGTGGGCGAGCAGTACTTC. Protein: CASSLLAGVGVGEQYF.

This clone was observed a single time. V gene TRBV27 combines with J gene TRBJ2-1; D may be TRBD1 (6 bases). Germline V lookup: CDR1 MNHEY, CDR2 SMNVEV (reference sequence). The ends were cut back, 6 bases at V and 4 bases at J, with 13 bases in the middle. CDR3 length equals 14 residues. In nucleotides, the CDR3 is TGTGCCAGCAGCCCCGGGACATCTTACAATGAGCAGTTCTTC. It specifies CASSPGTSYNEQFF.

The chain couples TRBV6-1 to TRBJ2-7, with D perhaps TRBD2 (6 bases). Germline V gene lookup returns CDR1 MNHNS and CDR2 SASEGT. Trimming removed 1 base from V and 0 bases from J, with 10 bases in between. The CDR3 runs 15 residues. The CDR3 sequence: CASSEEVSGSYEQYF. CDR3 DNA sequence: TGTGCCAGCAGTGAAGAGGTTAGCGGCTCCTACGAGCAGTACTTC.

This rearrangement joins TRBV27 to TRBJ1-1; D may be TRBD1 (5 bases). CDR3 length: 13 residues. The germline V gene has CDR1 MNHEY and CDR2 SMNVEV (reference sequence). V gave up 8 bases and J gave up 5 bases, with 15 bases separating them. The chain's CDR3 is CASYQGFGTEAFF. CDR3 DNA: TGTGCCAGCTACCAGGGATTTGGGACTGAAGCTTTCTTT.

This chain links TRBV5-6 with TRBJ2-2; D is uncertain. Germline V gene lookup returns CDR1 SGHDT and CDR2 YYEEEE. Deletions cut 1 base from V and 8 bases from J, with 12 bases between. The CDR3 loop spans 14 amino acids. CDR3 sequence reads: CASSLRLAGGELFF. The CDR3 DNA is TGTGCCAGCAGCTTGAGATTAGCAGGTGGGGAGCTGTTTTTT.

This clone was detected ten times or more. The rearrangement uses TRBV6-5 and TRBJ2-7, with D unresolved. Germline V lookup: CDR1 MNHEY, CDR2 SVGAGI. The length of the CDR3 is 13 residues. V dropped 4 bases and J dropped 4 bases, with 11 bases sitting between them. CDR3 sequence reads: CASSSGTQYEQYF. CDR3 nucleotides: TGTGCCAGCAGTTCCGGCACCCAATACGAGCAGTACTTC.

The chain carries TRBV15 and TRBJ2-7, with 9 nucleotides matching TRBD1. The CDR3 loop spans 16 amino acids. CDR1 LNHNV and CDR2 YYDKDF come from the germline V gene (reference sequence). After removal of 1 base from V and 2 bases from J, the junction contained 6 bases not matched to a gene. In DNA form, the CDR3 reads TGTGCCACCAGCAGAGTTTCACGACAGGGGGCCTACGAGCAGTACTTC. The encoded protein is CATSRVSRQGAYEQYF.

The table lists this clone with many counts. The DNA of the CDR3 is TGTGCCAGCAGTGAAGGGGGAACAGATACGCAGTATTTT. Its translation is CASSEGGTDTQYF. V gene TRBV6-4 combines with J gene TRBJ2-3; possible D gene TRBD1, 6 bases. The CDR3 spans 13 residues. The germline V and J ends were trimmed by 3 bases and 3 bases, with 7 bases remaining between them. CDR1 and CDR2 from the germline V gene are MRHNA and SNTAGT.

This chain uses TRBV29-1 with TRBJ2-7, with 8 positions matching TRBD1. V was pared by 4 bases and J by 2 bases, with 7 bases of the junction left unmatched. This CDR3 spans 14 amino acids. The germline V gene has CDR1 SQVTM and CDR2 ANQGSEA. CDR3 in amino acids: CSVVTGGSPYEQYF. DNA of the CDR3: TGCAGCGTTGTCACAGGGGGTAGCCCCTACGAGCAGTACTTC.

The chain employs TRBV7-9 and TRBJ2-1; weak D call: TRBD1 (5 bases). Germline V lookup: CDR1 SEHNR, CDR2 FQNEAQ (reference sequence). V lost 1 base and J 9 bases, leaving 13 bases between the germline ends. CDR3 length: 14 residues. CDR3 coding DNA: TGTGCCAGCAGCTTAGATAGGGGATACGGTGAGCAGTTCTTC. Protein sequence: CASSLDRGYGEQFF.

This chain joins TRBV18 and TRBJ2-1, with D uncertain. Germline V gene data show CDR1 as KGHSH and CDR2 as LQKENI. The V gene lost 1 base and the J gene lost 5 bases, with 18 bases spanning the gap. The CDR3 has 17 residues. Written as DNA, the CDR3 is TGTGCCAGCTCACCACTTTTCAGAACCGGGCCCGACAATGAGCAGTTCTTC. It translates to CASSPLFRTGPDNEQFF.

This chain connects TRBV6-4 to TRBJ2-3, with unresolved D. This CDR3 contains 18 residues. Germline CDR1 is MRHNA and CDR2 is SNTAGT. Trimming took 4 bases from V and 2 from J, leaving 22 bases between them. The CDR3 loop is CASSASATGNRLTDTQYF. The CDR3 bases are TGTGCCAGCAGTGCTTCTGCCACGGGTAACCGCCTCACAGATACGCAGTATTTT.

This clone was observed at least ten times. The rearrangement joins TRBV19 to TRBJ2-1; the match to TRBD2 covers 7 bases. The trim removed 3 bases at V and 5 bases at J, leaving 4 bases unmatched. The CDR3 covers 14 residues. The germline CDR1 and CDR2 sequences are LNHDA and SQIVND (reference sequence). The CDR3 nucleotides read TGTGCCAGTAGTATGGCGGGAGAACACAATGAGCAGTTCTTC. Residues: CASSMAGEHNEQFF.

The genes are TRBV18 and TRBJ1-3; D unresolved. The V end was cut by 3 bases, the J end by 0 bases, with 6 bases between. The CDR3 totals 14 residues. Germline CDR1 KGHSH, CDR2 LQKENI. CDR3 sequence: CASSPGSSGNTIYF. For the CDR3, the DNA is TGTGCCAGCTCACCTGGCAGCTCTGGAAACACCATATATTTT.